The rows below give T cell receptor beta chains drawn from one sample of a study of T cell changes during pregnancy in multiple sclerosis. Profiling relied on immunoSEQ multiplex PCR, and the TCRdb table lists in-frame clones only, not all of them. The sample records 45,000 to 50,000 clones, roughly 93% being singletons. Sample: CD4+ T cells from peripheral blood mononuclear cells, taken in the second trimester of pregnancy. Receptors were obtained from a female donor in good health, enrolled as a control in a pregnancy study. The conserved cysteine and the conserved F or W are not part of the CDR3 here.

>TRBJ2-7|TRBV9
ASSLTGSTYEQY
>TRBJ2-7|TRBV4-2
ASSQETLASGEQY
>TRBJ2-2|TRBV7-8
ASSLGTDARTGELF
>TRBJ1-4|TRBV19
ASTHPGGNEKLF
>TRBJ2-1|TRBV11-3
ASSLDSSSNEQF
>TRBJ1-2|TRBV30
AWSVLRGNGYT
>TRBJ2-3|TRBV7-8
ASSLEGKSTQY
>TRBJ1-1|TRBV5-1
ASSFLLGGMNTEAF
>TRBJ1-6|TRBV5-6
ASSSTLRQGNNSPLH
>TRBJ2-7|TRBV5-1
ASSWRAGDEQY
>TRBJ2-5|TRBV4-2
ASSQGTSGGIVQETQY
>TRBJ1-6|TRBV9
ASSPMGEGAYNSPLH
>TRBJ1-3|TRBV18
ASSWLSVGQDESGNTIY
>TRBJ2-1|TRBV6-6
ASSYSRVYNEQF
>TRBJ2-1|TRBV29-1
SVPGVFRYNEQF
>TRBJ2-7|TRBV10-3
AITDRVGAYEQY
>TRBJ1-4|TRBV5-4
ASSFLGAGEKLF
>TRBJ1-6|TRBV21-1
ANYNSFTSPLH
>TRBJ2-3|TRBV9
ASSVEGLDTTQY
>TRBJ1-1|TRBV27
ASSSRQGALSPNTEAF
>TRBJ2-7|TRBV11-2
ASSWDRVRYEQY
>TRBJ1-1|TRBV2
ASNRDRGVGGTEAF
>TRBJ1-6|TRBV7-8
ASTGHIGNSPLH
>TRBJ1-4|TRBV5-4
TSSRWGGANEKLF
>TRBJ2-7|TRBV5-6
ASRPILEAVSSYEQY
>TRBJ2-1|TRBV4-3
ASSQGLVAGGDEQF
>TRBJ1-1|TRBV5-4
ASSRDRKLEAF
>TRBJ2-1|TRBV4-3
ASSQVAGSSVRDNEQF
>TRBJ2-5|TRBV11-2
ASSLELRGLETQY
>TRBJ2-1|TRBV21-1
ASSKGGTGGPCHEQF
>TRBJ2-1|TRBV7-9
ASSPGLADDEQF
>TRBJ1-2|TRBV7-2
ASRSGQRTNYGYT
>TRBJ2-1|TRBV6-1
ASSEGGRRDEQF
>TRBJ2-1|TRBV11-1
ASSLLQGNEQF
>TRBJ2-1|TRBV30
AWIFREGFWNEQF
>TRBJ1-3|TRBV10-3
AITDRGAGNTIY
>TRBJ1-5|TRBV19
ASSIGQVSNQPQH
>TRBJ1-2|TRBV6-6
ASSYIGRENYGYT
>TRBJ2-1|TRBV2
ASSEVRGGNEQF
>TRBJ1-5|TRBV7-9
ASSSIQDRNQPQH
>TRBJ2-1|TRBV11-3
ASGTSGVDNEQF
>TRBJ2-6|TRBV6-4
ASSREFSGANVLT
>TRBJ1-1|TRBV5-1
ASSRTGNFEAF
>TRBJ2-3|TRBV7-2
ASSPGQGANLADTQY
>TRBJ2-2|TRBV19
ASKSRDRGRTGELF
>TRBJ2-1|TRBV4-3
ASSQQATGGRGVEEQF
>TRBJ1-6|TRBV18
ASSRGQSDSPLH
>TRBJ2-1|TRBV5-1
ASSPWGEFRNEQF
>TRBJ1-1|TRBV6-5
ASKRNTEAF
>TRBJ1-3|TRBV10-3
AISAESVKSGNTIY
>TRBJ2-1|TRBV6-4
ASSGDRDKSYNEQF
>TRBJ1-2|TRBV2
ASRGDSRNYGYT
>TRBJ2-2|TRBV9
ASSSLAGENTGELF
>TRBJ1-5|TRBV7-2
ASSYRGGNQPQH
>TRBJ1-1|TRBV9
ASSRAGQGESNTEAF
>TRBJ1-2|TRBV6-5
ASSNAPGGYT
>TRBJ2-5|TRBV19
ASRGDRETQY
>TRBJ1-1|TRBV25-1
ASKNELPMNTEAF
>TRBJ1-1|TRBV10-3
AISGDQGNTEAF
>TRBJ2-3|TRBV30
AWSDGRRNTQY